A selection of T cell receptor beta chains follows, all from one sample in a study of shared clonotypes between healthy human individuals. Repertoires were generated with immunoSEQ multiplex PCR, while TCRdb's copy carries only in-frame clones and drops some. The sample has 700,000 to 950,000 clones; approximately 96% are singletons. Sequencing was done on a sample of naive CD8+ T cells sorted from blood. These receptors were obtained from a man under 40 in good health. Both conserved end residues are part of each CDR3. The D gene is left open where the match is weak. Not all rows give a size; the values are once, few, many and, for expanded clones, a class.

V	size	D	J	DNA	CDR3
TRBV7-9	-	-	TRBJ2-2	TGTGCCAGCAGCTTAGCTAGGGCTAGCGCGTTCACCGGGGAGCTGTTTTTT	CASSLARASAFTGELFF
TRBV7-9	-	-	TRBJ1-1	TGTGCCAGCAGCTTAGGGAGCGGGGAAAACACTGAAGCTTTCTTT	CASSLGSGENTEAFF
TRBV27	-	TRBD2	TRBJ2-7	TGTGCCAGCAGTTTATCGCGGAGCGGGGCCTACGAGCAGTACTTC	CASSLSRSGAYEQYF
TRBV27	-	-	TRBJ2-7	TGTGCCAGCAGTTGGGGGAGTGCCTACGAGCAGTACTTC	CASSWGSAYEQYF
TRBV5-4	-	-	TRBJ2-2	TGTGCCAGCAGCTTGGTGGCTAGCGAAGGGGAGCTGTTTTTT	CASSLVASEGELFF
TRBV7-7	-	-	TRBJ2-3	TGTGCTAGCAGCTTAGGGCTTTCGGAGGGGTATGATACGCAGTATTTT	CASSLGLSEGYDTQYF
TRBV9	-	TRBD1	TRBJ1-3	TGTGCCAGCGGTCAGAACAGGGGAAACTCTGGAAACACCATATATTTT	CASGQNRGNSGNTIYF
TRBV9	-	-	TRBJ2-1	TGTGCCAGCAGCGTAGCCGAGATCTACAATGAGCAGTTCTTC	CASSVAEIYNEQFF
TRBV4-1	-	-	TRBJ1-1	TGCGCCAGCAGCCAAGACAGGGGACGCACTGAAGCTTTCTTT	CASSQDRGRTEAFF
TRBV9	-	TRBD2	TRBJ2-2	TGTGCCAGCAGCGTAGGGTCTAGCGGGAGGCCCCGCGAGCTGTTTTTT	CASSVGSSGRPRELFF
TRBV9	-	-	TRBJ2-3	TGTGCCAGCAGCGCGATTGGCGGCCAGCCCCTCACAGATACGCAGTATTTT	CASSAIGGQPLTDTQYF
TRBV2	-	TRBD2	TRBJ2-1	TGTGCCAGCATACGGGAGGGCCACAATGAGCAGTTCTTC	CASIREGHNEQFF
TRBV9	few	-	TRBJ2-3	TGTGCCAGCAGCGTGACTGGGACTCCGATCCTCACAGATACGCAGTATTTT	CASSVTGTPILTDTQYF
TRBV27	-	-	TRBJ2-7	TGTGCCAGCAGTTCCTTGGGGGACGAGCAGTACTTC	CASSSLGDEQYF
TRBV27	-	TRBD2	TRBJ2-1	TGTGCCAGCAGTCCAGGACTAGCGGGAGTCAATGAGCAGTTCTTC	CASSPGLAGVNEQFF
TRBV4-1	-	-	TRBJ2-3	TGCGCCAGCAGCCAAGCTAGCTCCGGCACAGATACGCAGTATTTT	CASSQASSGTDTQYF
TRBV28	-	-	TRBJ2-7	TGTGCCAGCAGTTATAGCGACGAGCAGTACTTC	CASSYSDEQYF
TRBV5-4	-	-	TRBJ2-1	TGTGCCAGCAGCTCGCCTAGCTTTAGCTACAATGAGCAGTTCTTC	CASSSPSFSYNEQFF
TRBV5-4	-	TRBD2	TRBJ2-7	TGTGCCAGCAGCTTACTAGCGGGAGCCTCTTACGAGCAGTACTTC	CASSLLAGASYEQYF
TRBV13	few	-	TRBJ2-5	TGTGCCAGCAGCGACGGTGGGGAGACCCAGTACTTC	CASSDGGETQYF
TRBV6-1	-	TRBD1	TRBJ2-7	TGTGCCAGCTCCTCTGGGACAGGGCCGGTCTACGAGCAGTACTTC	CASSSGTGPVYEQYF
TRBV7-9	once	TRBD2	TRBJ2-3	TGTGCCAGCAGCCGACTAGCGGGAGCGGACACAGATACGCAGTATTTT	CASSRLAGADTDTQYF
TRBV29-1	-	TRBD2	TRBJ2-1	TGCAGCGTTGTGACTAGCGTCGCCAATGAGCAGTTCTTC	CSVVTSVANEQFF
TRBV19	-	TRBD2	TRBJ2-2	TGTGCCAGTAGCTCGGGGAGCGGGAGGTATAACACCGGGGAGCTGTTTTTT	CASSSGSGRYNTGELFF
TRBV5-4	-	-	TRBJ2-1	TGTGCCAGCAGCTTGGGAGGACAGTGGCTCTACAATGAGCAGTTCTTC	CASSLGGQWLYNEQFF
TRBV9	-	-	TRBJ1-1	TGTGCCAGCAGCGGGGGTACTAGGACTGAAGCTTTCTTT	CASSGGTRTEAFF
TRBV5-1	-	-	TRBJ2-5	TGCGCCAGCAGCTTGGCAGGGGTCGACGAGACCCAGTACTTC	CASSLAGVDETQYF
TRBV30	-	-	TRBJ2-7	TGTGCCTGGAAAAATACGGGGTTGAGGTCCTACGAGCAGTACTTC	CAWKNTGLRSYEQYF
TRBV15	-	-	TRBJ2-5	TGTGCCACCAGCAGAGAAGCAGCTCCTACACAAGAGACCCAGTACTTC	CATSREAAPTQETQYF
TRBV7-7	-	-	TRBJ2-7	TGTGCTAGCAGCTTAAATGCAGGGGCCTACGAGCAGTACTTC	CASSLNAGAYEQYF
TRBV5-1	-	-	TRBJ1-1	TGCGCCACCCCATTTTACAGGGAAACTGAAGCTTTCTTT	CATPFYRETEAFF
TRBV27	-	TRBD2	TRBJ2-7	TGTGCCAGCAGTTCGAGACTAGCGGGAGCTCCAAACGAGCAGTACTTC	CASSSRLAGAPNEQYF
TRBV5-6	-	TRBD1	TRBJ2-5	TGTGCCAGCATCAATTTTAGGGAAGGGGGCAAGTGGGAGACCCAGTACTTC	CASINFREGGKWETQYF
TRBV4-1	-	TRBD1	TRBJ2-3	TGCGCCAGCAGCCAAGGAGGGGGCCTCGGCACAGATACGCAGTATTTT	CASSQGGGLGTDTQYF
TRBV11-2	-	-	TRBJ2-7	TGTGCCAGCAGCTTATATGTGGGAGACGAGCAGTACTTC	CASSLYVGDEQYF
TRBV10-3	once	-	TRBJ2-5	TGTGCCATCAGTGAGGGACAGAGGGGAGAGACCCAGTACTTC	CAISEGQRGETQYF
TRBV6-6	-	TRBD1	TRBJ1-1	TGTGCCAGCAGACCAAACGCTGACAGGGTCTGGACTGAAGCTTTCTTT	CASRPNADRVWTEAFF
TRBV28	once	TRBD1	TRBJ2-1	TGTGCCAGCATCCCCGGGACAGGGCTTTACAATGAGCAGTTCTTC	CASIPGTGLYNEQFF
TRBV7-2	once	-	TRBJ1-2	TGTGCCAGCAGCTTCGGGACCAACTATGGCTACACCTTC	CASSFGTNYGYTF
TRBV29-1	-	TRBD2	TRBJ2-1	TGCAGCGGTGGGACTAGCGGGATACATGAGCAGTTCTTC	CSGGTSGIHEQFF
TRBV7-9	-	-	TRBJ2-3	TGTGCCAGCAGCGTGGGCGTATCAGATACGCAGTATTTT	CASSVGVSDTQYF
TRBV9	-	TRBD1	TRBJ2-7	TGTGCCAGCAGCGTAGAGGACAGGGGGATCGAGCAGTACTTC	CASSVEDRGIEQYF
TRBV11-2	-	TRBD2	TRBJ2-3	TGTGCCAGCAGCGTACTAGCGGAACCCACAGATACGCAGTATTTT	CASSVLAEPTDTQYF
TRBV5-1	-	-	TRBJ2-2	TGCGCCAGCAGCCCCGGTCCTGGACGGGACACCGGGGAGCTGTTTTTT	CASSPGPGRDTGELFF
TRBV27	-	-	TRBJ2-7	TGTGCCAGCAGCTCGTACTCCACAGGGAGAGGGGTCTACGAGCAGTACTTC	CASSSYSTGRGVYEQYF
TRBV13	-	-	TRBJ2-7	TGTGCCAGCAGCTTAGGTCCGGGCTCCTACGAGCAGTACTTC	CASSLGPGSYEQYF
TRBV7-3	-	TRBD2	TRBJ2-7	TGTGCCAGCAGCCCCTCTCTCGGGCATCAGCGGGAAAACTCCTACGAGCAGTACTTC	CASSPSLGHQRENSYEQYF
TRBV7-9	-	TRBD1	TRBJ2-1	TGTGCCAGCAGCGTCAAAACAGGGGTATACAATGAGCAGTTCTTC	CASSVKTGVYNEQFF
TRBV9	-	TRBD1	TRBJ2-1	TGTGCCAGCAGCGTAGGACAGGGGGCTTACAATGAGCAGTTCTTC	CASSVGQGAYNEQFF